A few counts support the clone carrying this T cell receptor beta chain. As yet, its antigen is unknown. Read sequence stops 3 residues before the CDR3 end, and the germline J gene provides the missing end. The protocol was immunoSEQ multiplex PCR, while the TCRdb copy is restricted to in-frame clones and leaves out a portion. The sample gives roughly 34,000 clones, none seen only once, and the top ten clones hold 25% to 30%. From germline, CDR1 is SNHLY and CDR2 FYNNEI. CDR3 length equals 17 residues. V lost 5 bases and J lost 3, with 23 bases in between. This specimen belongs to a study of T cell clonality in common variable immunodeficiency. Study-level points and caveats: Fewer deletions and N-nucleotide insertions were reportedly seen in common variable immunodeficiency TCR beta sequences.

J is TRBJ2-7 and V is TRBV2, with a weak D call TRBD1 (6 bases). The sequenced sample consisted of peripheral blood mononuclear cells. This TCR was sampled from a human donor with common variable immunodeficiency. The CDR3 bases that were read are TGTGCCAGCAGTCATTCATCAGGGGATTCCTATTTCTACGAG. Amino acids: CASSHSSGDSYFYE. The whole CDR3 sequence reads CASSHSSGDSYFYEQYF.